These 16 T cell receptor beta chains share one sample of origin, sequenced in a study of shared clonotypes between healthy human individuals (dated by TCRdb to 2020 to 2021). Library preparation used the immunoSEQ multiplex PCR assay. In its TCRdb copy, this immuneACCESS table keeps in-frame sequences only and misses some clones. Where compared with another copy, unresolved V genes explain less than half of these, and the others have no known cause. A total of approximately 510,000 clones appear in this sample, approximately 79% of them only once. The leading ten clones occupy 10% to 15% of the sample. The sequencing input was PBMCs. Receptor source: a woman between 40 and 55 years old in good health. Some clones in this sample may be carry-over from other donors' samples.

The sample holds one count of this clone. This chain links TRBV19 with TRBJ1-5; perhaps TRBD1 as D (6 bases). Trimming stripped 4 bases from V and 0 bases from J, with 19 bases between. The CDR3 runs to 18 residues. CDR1 is LNHDA and CDR2 is SQIVND in the germline V gene (reference sequence). CDR3 residues: CASSKVNTGAHSNQPQHF. CDR3 DNA: TGTGCCAGTAGTAAGGTCAATACGGGGGCCCATAGCAATCAGCCCCAGCATTTT.

CDR3 residues: CASSQVPGLAGGHYNEQFF. CDR3 nucleotide sequence: TGTGCCAGCAGCCAAGTGCCGGGACTAGCGGGAGGGCATTACAATGAGCAGTTCTTC. This chain links TRBV14 with TRBJ2-1, with 16 bases fitting TRBD2. Germline V gene sequence: CDR1 SGHDN, CDR2 FVKESK. Trimming took 1 base from V and 4 from J; bases not matched to a gene: 7. The CDR3 is 19 residues long.

The rearrangement uses TRBV28 and TRBJ2-7; TRBD1 is a possible D gene (7 bases). In germline, CDR1 is MDHEN, CDR2 SYDVKM. The CDR3 consists of 15 residues. V was trimmed by 4 bases and J by 3 bases, leaving 16 bases between them. CDR3 in amino acids: CASSSNRQGGYEQYF. The CDR3 DNA follows: TGTGCCAGCAGTTCCAACCGACAGGGAGGCTACGAGCAGTACTTC.

This chain links TRBV11-3 with TRBJ2-3; D is unclear. CDR3 length: 13 amino acids. V lost 0 bases and J lost 6, with 7 bases in between. Germline V lookup: CDR1 SGHNT, CDR2 YENEEA. The CDR3 loop reads CASSLEWTDTQYF. The CDR3, as DNA: TGTGCCAGCAGCTTAGAGTGGACCGATACGCAGTATTTT.

The chain has TRBV18 and TRBJ2-1, with D possibly TRBD2 on 6 matching bases. The CDR3 is 14 residues long. Per the germline V gene, CDR1 is KGHSH and CDR2 is LQKENI. Trimming took 3 bases from V and 9 from J, leaving 15 bases between them. CDR3 residues: CASSPVITEGEQFF. CDR3 in DNA: TGTGCCAGCTCACCGGTCATCACGGAGGGTGAGCAGTTCTTC. Using reference TRBV18 and TRBJ2-1 for the parts outside the CDR3, the full variable domain is NAGVMQNPRHLVRRRGQEARLRCSPMKGHSHVYWYRQLPEEGLKFMVYLQKENIIDESGMPKERFSAEFPKEGPSILRIQQVVRGDSAAYFCASSPVITEGEQFFGPGTRLTVL.

This rearrangement joins TRBV27 to TRBJ2-7, with 13 bases aligning to TRBD2. This CDR3 region has 17 residues. The germline gives CDR1 MNHEY, CDR2 SMNVEV (reference sequence). J gave up 3 bases and V 5 bases, and 10 bases lay outside the gene matches. In nucleotides, the CDR3 is TGTGCCAGCAGTAGAAGAGGGGGACTAGCGGGGAGCTACGAGCAGTACTTC. Encoded protein: CASSRRGGLAGSYEQYF.

This clone was found many times. The chain combines TRBV7-8 with TRBJ1-1; D is undetermined. Between the trimmed V and J ends, which lost 0 bases and 5 bases, there was a span of 10 bases. Looked up from germline, CDR1 is SGHVS and CDR2 is FQNEAQ. The CDR3 sequence is 14 residues long. CDR3 sequence reads: CASSLAGRRTEAFF. The DNA of the CDR3 is TGTGCCAGCAGCTTAGCGGGTAGAAGGACTGAAGCTTTCTTT. The full variable domain, completed using reference TRBV7-8 and TRBJ1-1, is GAGVSQSPRYKVAKRGQDVALRCDPISGHVSLFWYQQALGQGPEFLTYFQNEAQLDKSGLPSDRFFAERPEGSVSTLKIQRTQQEDSAVYLCASSLAGRRTEAFFGQGTRLTVV.

The rearrangement joins TRBV6-1 to TRBJ2-7; D might be TRBD2 (8 bases). The length of the CDR3 is 15 residues. CDR1 is MNHNS, CDR2 SASEGT, per germline. V was shortened by 4 bases and J by 3 bases, with 16 bases between the two germline ends. The CDR3 reads CASSGGTRGLYEQYF. DNA for the CDR3: TGTGCCAGCAGTGGGGGGACTAGGGGGCTCTACGAGCAGTACTTC.

The V call is TRBV10-1, the J call TRBJ1-1, with 8 positions matching TRBD1. Germline V CDR1 and CDR2: WNHNN, SYGVQD (reference sequence). This CDR3 has 13 amino acids. With 0 bases clipped from V and 11 bases from J, the junction kept 5 bases outside the gene matches. CDR3 sequence: CASSESVDRDAFF. The CDR3 nucleotides read TGCGCCAGCAGTGAGTCCGTGGACAGGGACGCTTTCTTT.

V usage is TRBV21-1 and J usage is TRBJ1-5; the table's D call TRBD1 went unverified against the DNA. TRBV21-1 corresponds to a pseudogene. This CDR3 is built from 17 residues. The CDR3 DNA reads TGTGCCAGCAGCGCCCGAACCTCCGGGACAGGGCTCCAGCCCCAGCATTTT. Its protein product is CASSARTSGTGLQPQHF.

The V call is TRBV6-6, the J call TRBJ2-7; 9 bases agree with TRBD2. This CDR3 comprises 14 residues. Trimming cost V 6 bases and J 6 bases; bases outside gene matches: 9. Germline V gene data show CDR1 as MNHNY and CDR2 as SVGAGI (reference sequence). The CDR3 spells CASSLSGRKGEQYF. The CDR3 nucleotides are TGTGCCAGCAGCCTTAGCGGGAGAAAGGGCGAGCAGTACTTC.

The rearrangement uses TRBV4-2 and TRBJ2-3; 9 bases are shared with TRBD2. The CDR3 is 19 amino acids. The germline CDR1 and CDR2 sequences are LGHNA and YNFKEQ. V was clipped by 0 bases and J by 0 bases; unmatched bases: 10. CDR3 in amino acids: CASSQEGWPSGASTDTQYF. In nucleotides, the CDR3 is TGTGCCAGCAGCCAAGAGGGGTGGCCTAGCGGGGCTAGCACAGATACGCAGTATTTT.

To note about this clone: A far larger clone is just one base off, so this is likely a read error. The genes are TRBV18 and TRBJ1-1, with D perhaps matching TRBD1 (6 bases). This CDR3 is 15 amino acids long. CDR1 and CDR2 (germline): KGHSH, LQKENI. Here the CDR3 reads CASSPWTAMNTEVFF. CDR3 bases: TGTGCCAGCTCACCCTGGACAGCCATGAACACTGAAGTTTTCTTT.

The V call is TRBV9, the J call TRBJ2-7, with a possible D match to TRBD2 (5 bases). From germline, CDR1 is SGDLS and CDR2 YYNGEE. V lost 8 bases and J 0 bases, leaving 15 bases between the germline ends. The CDR3 totals 14 residues. The CDR3 DNA sequence: TGTGCCAGTAAGCGGACCCCGAGCTCCTACGAGCAGTACTTC. Its protein is CASKRTPSSYEQYF. Full variable domain (missing parts from reference TRBV9 and TRBJ2-7): DSGVTQTPKHLITATGQRVTLRCSPRSGDLSVYWYQQSLDQGLQFLIQYYNGEERAKGNILERFSAQQFPDLHSELNLSSLELGDSALYFCASKRTPSSYEQYFGPGTRLTVT.

The V call is TRBV4-3, the J call TRBJ2-3, with D uncertain. The CDR3 has 15 amino acids. Trimming pared 2 bases from V and 3 bases from J, leaving 12 bases between. The V gene's germline CDR1 is LGHNA and CDR2 YSLEER. Written as DNA, the CDR3 is TGCGCCAGCAGCCAAAGCCAGGTGGCGACAGATACGCAGTATTTT. As protein: CASSQSQVATDTQYF.

This clone was detected once. The chain is built from TRBV5-3 and TRBJ2-3; TRBD1 might be the D (6 bases). TRBV5-3 counts as an open reading frame of uncertain function. V was shortened by 5 bases and J by 6 bases, with 13 bases between the two germline ends. This CDR3 comprises 13 residues. CDR3 region: CARRQGREDTQYF. CDR3 DNA sequence: TGTGCCAGAAGACAGGGAAGGGAGGATACGCAGTATTTT.